These T cell receptor beta chains were read from a single sample in a study of blood T cells in healthy people across ages. TCRdb itself ran the 5' RACE reads through MiXCR, one entry per CDR3 protein. This sample carries roughly 1.6 million distinct CDR3 sequences, 30% to 40% of them seen once, and the ten largest clones take roughly 10%. The sequencing sample was made of blood. Receptors originate from a woman in her twenties or thirties in good health. The CDR3 runs from the conserved cysteine through the conserved F or W. A D gene is named only where the DNA matches it firmly. Some rows mark clone size as missing; the rest say once, few, many or name a class of expanded clone.

V gene,D gene,J gene,clone size,CDR3 length,CDR3 protein,CDR3 DNA
TRBV5-1,TRBD1,TRBJ1-1,.,15,CANSLETTGQGIAFF,TGCGCCAACAGCTTGGAGACCACGGGACAGGGGATAGCTTTCTTT
TRBV6-2/TRBV6-3,.,TRBJ2-3,.,8,CANLTQYF,TGTGCCAACCTTACGCAGTATTTT
TRBV12-3/TRBV12-4,.,TRBJ2-3,.,15,CASSLDTSRTDTQYF,TGTGCCAGCAGTTTAGATACTAGTCGCACAGATACGCAGTATTTT
TRBV7-8,.,TRBJ2-7,.,15,CASSEQGGDGYEQYF,TGTGCCAGCAGCGAACAGGGTGGGGACGGTTACGAGCAGTACTTC
TRBV28,.,TRBJ2-1,.,10,CATLDNEQFF,TGTGCCACTCTCGACAATGAGCAGTTCTTC
TRBV5-1,.,TRBJ2-3,.,18,CASSLVGSGRTYTDMQYF,TGCGCCAGCAGCTTGGTGGGCTCTGGGCGGACCTACACAGATATGCAGTATTTT
TRBV7-9,TRBD2,TRBJ2-5,few,15,CASSFGGGAGETQYF,TGTGCCAGCAGCTTTGGCGGGGGGGCCGGAGAGACCCAGTACTTC
TRBV27,TRBD1,TRBJ2-1,.,13,CASSLIYRGEQFF,TGTGCCAGCAGTTTGATTTACAGGGGTGAGCAGTTCTTC
TRBV27,.,TRBJ2-3,few,19,CASGGIRSGAVISTDTQYF,TGTGCCAGCGGGGGGATTCGTTCGGGGGCCGTAATTAGCACAGATACGCAGTATTTT
TRBV6-1,TRBD1,TRBJ1-1,few,14,CASRGQGENTEAFF,TGTGCCAGCAGGGGACAGGGGGAGAACACTGAAGCTTTCTTT
TRBV20-1,.,TRBJ2-1,few,18,CSARDPLSGRSSYNEQFF,TGCAGTGCTAGAGATCCTCTGAGCGGCCGGAGCTCCTACAATGAGCAGTTCTTC
TRBV2,TRBD2,TRBJ2-7,.,16,CASSTSPGLGRREQYF,TGTGCCAGCAGTACATCACCGGGACTAGGCCGGAGGGAGCAGTACTTC
TRBV7-2,.,TRBJ1-5,.,17,CASSPAPGHGMKEPQHF,TGTGCCAGCAGCCCCGCCCCCGGGCACGGCATGAAGGAGCCCCAGCATTTT
TRBV7-9,TRBD2,TRBJ2-5,once,14,CASGFGLAEETQYF,TGTGCCAGCGGCTTCGGACTAGCGGAAGAGACCCAGTACTTC
TRBV7-2,.,TRBJ2-1,few,11,CASTVTGEQFF,TGTGCCAGCACGGTGACGGGTGAGCAGTTCTTC
TRBV9,.,TRBJ2-7,few,14,CASSVSGTSYEQYF,TGTGCCAGCAGCGTAAGTGGAACCTCCTACGAGCAGTACTTC
TRBV13,.,TRBJ1-4,once,15,CASSFRAIPNEKLFF,TGTGCCAGCAGCTTCCGGGCCATCCCTAATGAAAAACTGTTTTTT
TRBV5-5,TRBD1,TRBJ2-3,.,13,CASMRQGPDTQYF,TGTGCCAGCATGAGACAGGGGCCAGATACGCAGTATTTT
TRBV6-1,.,TRBJ2-1,.,14,CASRVEPGYNEQFF,TGTGCCAGCAGGGTCGAACCGGGATACAATGAGCAGTTCTTC
TRBV10-3,TRBD2,TRBJ2-1,.,14,CATEGGSRDNEQFF,TGTGCCACCGAGGGCGGGAGTCGGGACAATGAGCAGTTCTTC
TRBV20-1,TRBD2,TRBJ2-3,.,14,CSATSASNTATQYF,TGCAGTGCCACTAGCGCATCCAACACAGCTACGCAGTATTTT
TRBV29-1,TRBD1,TRBJ2-2,.,13,CSGDREDTGELFF,TGCAGCGGAGACAGGGAAGACACCGGGGAGCTGTTTTTT
TRBV7-3,TRBD2,TRBJ2-1,few,14,CASSWTRLAGEQFF,TGTGCCAGCAGCTGGACTAGACTCGCTGGTGAGCAGTTCTTC
TRBV12-3/TRBV12-4,TRBD1,TRBJ2-7,.,14,CASSLNRGEYEQYF,TGTGCCAGCAGTTTAAACAGGGGGGAGTACGAGCAGTACTTC
TRBV5-1,.,TRBJ2-3,.,15,CASSPRPGIEDTQYF,TGCGCCAGCAGCCCAAGACCAGGGATCGAAGATACGCAGTATTTT
TRBV20-1,TRBD2,TRBJ2-7,.,17,CSATYWGKGLAAYEQYF,TGCAGTGCTACCTATTGGGGGAAGGGACTAGCGGCCTACGAGCAGTACTTC
TRBV12-3/TRBV12-4,TRBD2,TRBJ2-1,.,15,CASSLRLASQNEQFF,TGTGCCAGCAGTTTAAGACTAGCATCTCAGAATGAGCAGTTCTTC
TRBV30,TRBD1,TRBJ1-2,once,14,CAWLSRTGSYGYTF,TGTGCCTGGCTGAGCAGGACAGGGTCCTATGGCTACACCTTC
TRBV6-5,.,TRBJ1-4,few,15,CASSSTLVSGEKLFF,TGTGCCAGCAGTTCTACTCTGGTTTCGGGGGAAAAACTGTTTTTT
TRBV2,.,TRBJ1-1,.,12,CATKDERTEAFF,TGTGCCACCAAGGACGAGCGCACTGAAGCTTTCTTT
TRBV20-1,TRBD1,TRBJ2-7,few,12,CSALDRDYEQYF,TGCAGTGCTTTAGACAGGGACTACGAGCAGTACTTC
TRBV25-1,.,TRBJ1-4,few,13,CASKRGSEEKLFF,TGTGCCAGCAAAAGAGGATCGGAGGAAAAACTGTTTTTT
TRBV7-9,.,TRBJ2-2,.,15,CASSPSRDSTGELFF,TGTGCCAGCAGCCCCTCGAGGGACTCCACCGGGGAGCTGTTTTTT
TRBV7-3,.,TRBJ2-3,few,15,CASSVTGMGTDTQYF,TGTGCCAGCAGCGTCACAGGGATGGGCACAGATACGCAGTATTTT
TRBV7-9,TRBD2,TRBJ2-1,.,14,CASSLPGGGNEQFF,TGTGCCAGCAGCTTACCGGGAGGGGGGAATGAGCAGTTCTTC
TRBV11-2,.,TRBJ2-5,.,12,CASSLWRETQYF,TGTGCCAGCAGCTTATGGCGGGAGACCCAGTACTTC
TRBV7-3,TRBD2,TRBJ2-3,few,16,CASSTGLAGRADTQYF,TGTGCCAGCAGCACAGGACTAGCGGGACGGGCGGATACGCAGTATTTT
TRBV5-1,TRBD2,TRBJ2-7,few,15,CASSLASSGGYEQYF,TGCGCCAGCAGCCTCGCCTCTAGCGGGGGTTACGAGCAGTACTTC
TRBV7-2,TRBD1,TRBJ1-2,.,15,CASSLVRTGSYGYTF,TGTGCCAGCAGCTTAGTCCGGACAGGGAGCTATGGCTACACCTTC
TRBV6-1,.,TRBJ2-5,few,15,CASSDENVPAETQYF,TGTGCCAGCAGTGACGAAAATGTCCCGGCGGAGACCCAGTACTTC
TRBV11-1,.,TRBJ2-5,.,15,CASSLMGTSGETQYF,TGTGCCAGCAGCTTAATGGGGACCTCAGGGGAGACCCAGTACTTC
TRBV27,.,TRBJ2-6,few,18,CASSLLRSGSSGANVRTF,TGTGCCAGCAGTTTGCTGAGGTCGGGGAGCTCTGGGGCCAACGTCCGGACTTTC
TRBV5-1,.,TRBJ2-5,.,14,CASSTPPSQETQYF,TGCGCCAGCAGCACCCCTCCCAGCCAAGAGACCCAGTACTTC
TRBV7-3,.,TRBJ2-7,.,19,CASSLILRSVVAGLYEQYF,TGTGCCAGCAGCTTAATCCTTCGTTCAGTGGTGGCGGGGCTCTACGAGCAGTACTTC
TRBV5-6,.,TRBJ1-6,.,16,CASSSTRNSYNSPLHF,TGTGCCAGCAGCTCGACGAGAAACTCCTATAATTCACCCCTCCACTTT
TRBV20-1,TRBD1,TRBJ2-7,few,17,CSARAGTGGMGLYEQYF,TGCAGTGCTAGAGCCGGGACAGGGGGAATGGGCCTCTACGAGCAGTACTTC
TRBV27,TRBD2,TRBJ2-3,many,16,CASFALAGDLIDTQYF,TGTGCCAGCTTCGCCCTAGCGGGAGATCTAATAGATACGCAGTATTTT
TRBV20-1,TRBD2,TRBJ2-7,few,16,CSARGGASGRTTVQYF,TGCAGTGCTAGAGGAGGGGCTAGCGGGAGAACTACGGTGCAGTACTTC
TRBV7-2,.,TRBJ2-7,.,14,CASSLHAGPYEQYF,TGTGCCAGCAGCTTACACGCAGGCCCCTACGAGCAGTACTTC
TRBV7-9,TRBD2,TRBJ2-3,.,19,CASSSARYRSGGLTDTQYF,TGTGCCAGCAGCTCAGCCCGTTACAGGTCGGGGGGATTGACAGATACGCAGTATTTT
TRBV9,TRBD1,TRBJ2-5,few,15,CASSSPQGAGETQYF,TGTGCCAGCAGCTCACCTCAGGGGGCGGGAGAGACCCAGTACTTC
TRBV6-1,.,TRBJ2-3,few,14,CASGLRYFGDTQYF,TGCGCCAGCGGCCTCCGGTACTTCGGGGATACGCAGTATTTT
TRBV20-1,TRBD2,TRBJ2-1,few,15,CSASLDSGSIDEQFF,TGCAGTGCTAGTTTGGATAGCGGGAGTATTGATGAGCAGTTCTTC
TRBV5-5,TRBD2,TRBJ2-2,once,15,CASSRLAGVTGELFF,TGTGCCAGCAGCCGACTAGCGGGGGTAACCGGGGAGCTGTTTTTT
TRBV28,TRBD1,TRBJ2-5,.,15,CTSIIGQGDWKTQYF,TGTACCAGCATAATCGGACAGGGGGACTGGAAGACCCAGTACTTC
TRBV7-9,TRBD2,TRBJ2-5,.,15,CASSLDGGAGGTQYF,TGTGCCAGCAGCTTAGACGGGGGGGCTGGAGGGACCCAGTACTTC
TRBV20-1,TRBD2,TRBJ2-7,.,15,CSAETGLAGVYEQYF,TGCAGTGCTGAAACGGGATTAGCGGGAGTCTACGAGCAGTACTTC
TRBV4-1,.,TRBJ1-1,few,14,CASSQRAWETEAFF,TGCGCCAGCAGCCAAAGGGCGTGGGAAACTGAAGCTTTCTTT
TRBV5-1,.,TRBJ1-5,.,14,CASSPQGFGQPQHF,TGCGCCAGCAGTCCACAGGGTTTCGGTCAGCCCCAGCATTTT